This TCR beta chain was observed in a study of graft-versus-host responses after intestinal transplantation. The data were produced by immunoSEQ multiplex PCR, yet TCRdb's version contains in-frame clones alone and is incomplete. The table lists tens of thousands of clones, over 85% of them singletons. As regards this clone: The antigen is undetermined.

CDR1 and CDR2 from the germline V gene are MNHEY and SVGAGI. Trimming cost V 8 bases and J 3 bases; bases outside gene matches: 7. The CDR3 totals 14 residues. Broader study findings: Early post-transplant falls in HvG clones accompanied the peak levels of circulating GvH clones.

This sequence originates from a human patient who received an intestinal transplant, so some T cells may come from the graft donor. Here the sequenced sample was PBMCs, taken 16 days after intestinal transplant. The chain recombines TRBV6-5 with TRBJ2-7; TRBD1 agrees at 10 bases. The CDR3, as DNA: TGTGCCAGCCGCAGACAGGGGGCCATCTACGAGCAGTACTTC. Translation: CASRRQGAIYEQYF.